The 20 T cell receptor beta chains below all came from one sample that was sequenced in a study of T cells in narcolepsy. Profiling relied on immunoSEQ multiplex PCR, and the TCRdb table lists in-frame clones only, not all of them. The data show more than 25,000 clones, with more than 65% seen just once and roughly 6.8% held by the top ten. Sequencing input: memory (CD45RA-) CD4+ T cells from blood. These receptors originate from a human donor in good health.

This clone was seen only a few times. This CDR3 reads CASSLGGVLGYTF. The CDR3 region has the DNA TGTGCCAGCAGCTTGGGGGGGGTACTTGGCTACACCTTC. The chain combines TRBV5-8 with TRBJ1-2, with D perhaps matching TRBD1 (5 bases). This CDR3 region has 13 residues. Trimming removed 0 bases from V and 7 bases from J, with 10 bases in between. Germline CDR1 and CDR2: SGHTS and YDEGEE.

The genes are TRBV9 and TRBJ2-7; no clear D. V gave up 0 bases and J gave up 0 bases, with 7 bases separating them. Germline CDR1 and CDR2: SGDLS and YYNGEE. The CDR3 spans 14 residues. The CDR3 is CASSVAGLSYEQYF. In DNA, the CDR3 is TGTGCCAGCAGCGTAGCTGGCCTCTCCTACGAGCAGTACTTC.

The CDR3 protein is CASSFLFGETQYF. CDR3 coding DNA: TGTGCCAGCAGTTTCCTTTTTGGGGAGACCCAGTACTTC. The chain employs TRBV6-6 and TRBJ2-5, with D uncertain. Germline V gene sequence: CDR1 MNHNY, CDR2 SVGAGI (reference sequence). V dropped 4 bases and J dropped 5 bases, with 11 bases sitting between them. The CDR3 has 13 amino acids.

V is TRBV18 and J is TRBJ1-1; D not certain. Germline CDR1 is KGHSH and CDR2 is LQKENI. The V and J ends lost 0 bases and 0 bases respectively, with 8 bases between them. CDR3 size: 15 residues. DNA for the CDR3: TGTGCCAGCTCACCACCGTCTAGAATGAACACTGAAGCTTTCTTT. It is translated as CASSPPSRMNTEAFF.

Comments on this clone: One junction end disagrees with the germline gene, perhaps due to a read error. The J gene is TRBJ1-4, the V gene TRBV15, with D unclear. The CDR3 is made up of 11 amino acids. Germline assignment: CDR1 LNHNV and CDR2 YYDKDF (reference sequence). CDR3 amino acids: CATRRAEKLFF. For the CDR3, the DNA is TGTGCCACCAGGAGAGCGGAAAAACTGTTTTTT.

This clone was seen only once. V gene TRBV5-5 combines with J gene TRBJ1-1, with D maybe TRBD1 (5 bases). Trimming removed 4 bases from V and 0 bases from J, with 13 bases in between. This CDR3 spans 15 amino acids. Germline V gene lookup returns CDR1 SGHKS and CDR2 YYEKEE (reference sequence). This CDR3 is CASSITGGMNTEAFF. In DNA, the CDR3 is TGTGCCAGCAGCATTACAGGCGGCATGAACACTGAAGCTTTCTTT. Variable domain in full (rest from reference TRBV5-5 and TRBJ1-1): DAGVTQSPTHLIKTRGQQVTLRCSPISGHKSVSWYQQVLGQGPQFIFQYYEKEERGRGNFPDRFSARQFPNYSSELNVNALLLGDSALYLCASSITGGMNTEAFFGQGTRLTVV.

This rearrangement joins TRBV7-3 to TRBJ2-3; maybe TRBD2 (5 bases). The CDR3 totals 15 residues. Looked up from germline, CDR1 is SGHTA and CDR2 is FQGTGA. Trimming left V 4 bases short and J 0 bases short, with 11 bases between. The CDR3 bases are TGTGCCAGCAGCTCCTCCGGGGTTAGCACAGATACGCAGTATTTT. It is translated as CASSSSGVSTDTQYF. Complete variable domain (other parts from reference TRBV7-3 and TRBJ2-3): GAGVSQTPSNKVTEKGKYVELRCDPISGHTALYWYRQSLGQGPEFLIYFQGTGAADDSGLPNDRFFAVRPEGSVSTLKIQRTERGDSAVYLCASSSSGVSTDTQYFGPGTRLTVL.

The chain has TRBV28 and TRBJ2-3, with 7 bases identical to TRBD2. The ends lost 10 bases at V and 5 bases at J; junction bases unmatched: 9. This CDR3 contains 13 residues. Germline V CDR1 and CDR2: MDHEN, SYDVKM. This CDR3 is CAIRTPGGDTQYF. CDR3 in DNA: TGTGCCATCCGTACCCCGGGAGGAGATACGCAGTATTTT.

The chain employs TRBV5-1 and TRBJ1-2, with unresolved D. Trimming left V 0 bases short and J 5 bases short, with 8 bases between. This CDR3 comprises 13 residues. Germline V gives CDR1 SGHRS, CDR2 YFSETQ. Here the CDR3 reads CASSLDSGYGYTF. As DNA, the CDR3 is TGCGCCAGCAGCTTGGACAGCGGGTATGGCTACACCTTC. The complete variable domain, with remaining parts taken from reference TRBV5-1 and TRBJ1-2, reads KAGVTQTPRYLIKTRGQQVTLSCSPISGHRSVSWYQQTPGQGLQFLFEYFSETQRNKGNFPGRFSGRQFSNSRSEMNVSTLELGDSALYLCASSLDSGYGYTFGSGTRLTVV.

The chain carries TRBV5-6 and TRBJ1-3, with D possibly TRBD1 on 6 matching bases. The germline gives CDR1 SGHDT, CDR2 YYEEEE. The CDR3 spans 14 residues. Trimming took 3 bases from V and 4 from J, leaving 11 bases between them. DNA for the CDR3: TGTGCCAGCAGCTACGGGACACAAGGAAACACCATATATTTT. This gives the protein CASSYGTQGNTIYF.

The gene calls are TRBV5-1 and TRBJ1-5; D remains unclear. CDR1 and CDR2 (germline): SGHRS, YFSETQ. V was pared by 2 bases and J by 7 bases, with 10 bases between. This CDR3 region has 13 residues. The CDR3 protein is CASSLGEGQPQHF. The CDR3 nucleotides read TGCGCCAGCAGCTTAGGCGAGGGCCAGCCCCAGCATTTT.

This chain uses TRBV4-1 with TRBJ1-5; 9 bases agree with TRBD1. Losses at the gene ends were 0 bases for V and 4 bases for J; bases not matched to a gene: 4. The CDR3 is 16 residues long. Germline loops: CDR1 MGHRA, CDR2 YSYEKL. Here the CDR3 DNA reads TGCGCCAGCAGCCAAGACGGGACAGGGAGGAATCAGCCCCAGCATTTT. Translation gives CASSQDGTGRNQPQHF.

J is TRBJ2-5 and V is TRBV5-1, with 9 positions matching TRBD1. Germline CDR1 is SGHRS and CDR2 is YFSETQ. Trimming at V came to 5 bases and at J to 5 bases, leaving 10 bases not matched to a gene. This CDR3 has 15 amino acids. The CDR3 sequence: CASRSQGARGETQYF. In DNA, the CDR3 is TGCGCCAGCAGGTCACAGGGGGCGCGAGGGGAGACCCAGTACTTC.

The chain carries TRBV29-1 and TRBJ2-7; D is unresolved. The length of the CDR3 is 14 residues. The germline V gene encodes CDR1 SQVTM and CDR2 ANQGSEA. V lost 7 bases and J 2 bases, leaving 18 bases between the germline ends. CDR3 sequence: CSATDGRKTYEQYF. The DNA of the CDR3 is TGCAGCGCTACGGACGGACGAAAAACCTACGAGCAGTACTTC.

This chain uses TRBV11-2 with TRBJ2-1; D is possibly TRBD2 (6 bases). The germline V gene encodes CDR1 SGHAT and CDR2 FQNNGV. The V end lost 4 bases, the J end lost 3 bases, and 16 bases lay between the germline ends. The CDR3 has 16 amino acids. CDR3 in DNA: TGTGCCAGCAGCTCTCGACCGGGACTTAGCTACAATGAGCAGTTCTTC. Translating gives CASSSRPGLSYNEQFF.

The chain uses TRBV5-1 and TRBJ2-1; weak D call: TRBD2 (5 bases). The CDR3 length is 13 residues. Germline CDR1 and CDR2: SGHRS and YFSETQ. The ends were cut back, 0 bases at V and 4 bases at J, with 5 bases in the middle. The CDR3, as DNA: TGCGCCAGCAGCTTGGGGACTTACAATGAGCAGTTCTTC. Translated, it gives CASSLGTYNEQFF. Full variable domain (remainder filled in from reference TRBV5-1 and TRBJ2-1): KAGVTQTPRYLIKTRGQQVTLSCSPISGHRSVSWYQQTPGQGLQFLFEYFSETQRNKGNFPGRFSGRQFSNSRSEMNVSTLELGDSALYLCASSLGTYNEQFFGPGTRLTVL.

The J gene is TRBJ2-4, the V gene TRBV4-3; either TRBD1 or TRBD2 may supply D (5 bases each). This CDR3 spans 15 amino acids. The germline gives CDR1 LGHNA, CDR2 YSLEER. V was shortened by 2 bases and J by 1 base, with 9 bases between the two germline ends. CDR3 loop: CASSQLGEAKNIQYF. The CDR3 DNA reads as TGCGCCAGCAGCCAACTGGGGGAGGCCAAAAACATTCAGTACTTC.

The chain is built from TRBV28 and TRBJ2-1; 9 bases agree with TRBD1. Trimming at V came to 5 bases and at J to 8 bases, leaving 10 bases not matched to a gene. Germline CDR1 MDHEN, CDR2 SYDVKM. The CDR3 runs to 15 residues. The CDR3 DNA is TGTGCCAGCAGTCGACCGGGACAGGGAGGCCATGAGCAGTTCTTC. Translation: CASSRPGQGGHEQFF.

The rearrangement joins TRBV15 to TRBJ1-3; possible D gene TRBD1, 6 bases. The CDR3 is 16 amino acids. The V end was cut by 3 bases, the J end by 1 base, with 13 bases between. Germline assignment: CDR1 LNHNV and CDR2 YYDKDF (reference sequence). CDR3 sequence (DNA): TGTGCCACCAGCAGCCAGGGGTTCGGGTCTGGAAACACCATATATTTT. It codes for CATSSQGFGSGNTIYF.

The CDR3 DNA reads TGCGCCAGCAGCTTCGACTCTCGTAACAATGAGCAGTTCTTC. It encodes CASSFDSRNNEQFF. V and J are TRBV5-1 and TRBJ2-1, with D uncertain. CDR1 SGHRS and CDR2 YFSETQ come from the germline V gene. The germline V and J ends were trimmed by 2 bases and 5 bases, with 11 bases remaining between them. The CDR3 covers 14 residues.